A single sample is the source of the 16 T cell receptor beta chains below, sequenced in a study of blood T cell repertoires in COVID-19. Here immunoSEQ multiplex PCR was the method, and the copy in TCRdb shows in-frame clones only, minus some. The table includes about 160,000 clones, about 91% detected once. The sequencing sample was made of peripheral blood. Every receptor here comes from an older woman who had recovered from COVID-19.

CDR3 loop: CASSHRDRGNAFF. The CDR3 DNA reads as TGTGCCAGCAGTCACCGGGACAGGGGGAATGCTTTCTTT. The chain employs TRBV3-1 (or the pseudogene TRBV3-2) and TRBJ1-1; 11 bases agree with TRBD1. Germline values: CDR1 LGHDT, CDR2 YNNKEL (reference sequence). V lost 6 bases to trimming and J lost 11 bases; unmatched junction nucleotides: 8. The length of the CDR3 is 13 residues.

V gene TRBV28 combines with J gene TRBJ1-2; the match to TRBD1 covers 7 bases. Germline assignment: CDR1 MDHEN and CDR2 SYDVKM. The ends lost 8 bases at V and 4 bases at J; junction bases unmatched: 7. The CDR3 has 13 residues. The CDR3, as DNA: TGTGCCAGCCACACCGGGACAGCCTATGGCTACACCTTC. Protein product: CASHTGTAYGYTF.

DNA for the CDR3: TGTGCCAGCAGTCTCCGGGGGGGCTACGAGCAGTACTTC. Amino acid sequence: CASSLRGGYEQYF. This chain links TRBV27 with TRBJ2-7; the match to TRBD2 covers 8 bases. The CDR3 totals 13 residues. Germline V gene data show CDR1 as MNHEY and CDR2 as SMNVEV (reference sequence). The J segment lost 3 bases and the V segment lost 5 bases, leaving 3 bases of the junction unmatched.

The genes are TRBV6-5 and TRBJ1-5; a weak D match, TRBD1 (5 bases). Germline CDR1 and CDR2: MNHEY and SVGAGI. Trimming stripped 6 bases from V and 1 base from J, with 10 bases between. The CDR3 covers 14 residues. DNA of the CDR3: TGTGCCAGCAGCCTGACAGTAAGCAATCAGCCCCAGCATTTT. This translates into CASSLTVSNQPQHF.

This clone was picked up a small number of times. The chain has TRBV27 and TRBJ2-3; 9 bases are shared with TRBD2. Trimming took 1 base from V and 6 from J; bases not matched to a gene: 23. CDR3 length: 21 amino acids. The germline V gene encodes CDR1 MNHEY and CDR2 SMNVEV (reference sequence). The CDR3 DNA follows: TGTGCCAGCAGTTTATATATGGCCCGTAACTTAGCGGGGGCGAAGCTGGATACGCAGTATTTT. It codes for CASSLYMARNLAGAKLDTQYF.

About this clone: Other DNA sequences in this specimen translate into the identical CDR3. The V gene is TRBV14, the J gene TRBJ2-7, with a tentative D call TRBD1 (6 bases). CDR1 is SGHDN, CDR2 FVKESK, per germline. CDR3 length equals 12 residues. The germline V and J ends were trimmed by 5 bases and 4 bases, with 9 bases remaining between them. CDR3 region: CASSSQGYEQYF. CDR3 nucleotide sequence: TGTGCCAGCAGCTCCCAGGGGTACGAGCAGTACTTC.

The chain has TRBV3-1 (or the pseudogene TRBV3-2) and TRBJ2-1; D ambiguous. V dropped 6 bases and J dropped 0 bases, with 9 bases sitting between them. The length of the CDR3 is 14 residues. Germline V CDR1 and CDR2: LGHDT, YNNKEL (reference sequence). The CDR3 loop reads CASRPSSSYNEQFF. DNA of the CDR3: TGTGCCAGCAGGCCGTCGAGCTCCTACAATGAGCAGTTCTTC.

This clone was seen only once. The chain recombines TRBV5-1 with TRBJ2-6; D remains unclear. The CDR3 loop spans 15 amino acids. Germline V gene lookup returns CDR1 SGHRS and CDR2 YFSETQ. Between the trimmed V and J ends, which lost 0 bases and 1 base, there was a span of 5 bases. CDR3 nucleotide sequence: TGCGCCAGCAGCTTGGCCACTTCTGGGGCCAACGTCCTGACTTTC. It specifies CASSLATSGANVLTF.

The V call is TRBV27, the J call TRBJ2-5; TRBD2 matches at 8 bases. CDR1 and CDR2 (germline): MNHEY, SMNVEV (reference sequence). J gave up 7 bases and V 2 bases, and 12 bases lay outside the gene matches. The CDR3 contains 16 residues. The CDR3 DNA reads TGTGCCAGCAGTTTACAAGCGGGGGTCGTTTTCAGGACCCAGTACTTC. Residues: CASSLQAGVVFRTQYF.

The CDR3 loop reads CASSSGSTDTQYF. CDR3 coding DNA: TGTGCCAGCAGTTCTGGCAGCACAGATACGCAGTATTTT. The V gene is TRBV12-3 or TRBV12-4, the J gene TRBJ2-3, with no clear D. The CDR3 is made up of 13 amino acids. Trimming took 4 bases from V and 0 from J, leaving 5 bases between them.

The chain recombines TRBV19 with TRBJ2-1, with 16 bases matching TRBD2. With V trimmed by 7 bases and J by 4 bases, 4 bases remained unmatched. There are 16 residues in the CDR3. Germline V CDR1 and CDR2: LNHDA, SQIVND (reference sequence). The CDR3 here is CASIGTSGGVYNEQFF. The CDR3 bases are TGTGCCAGTATAGGGACTAGCGGGGGGGTGTACAATGAGCAGTTCTTC.

The chain employs TRBV3-1 (or the pseudogene TRBV3-2) and TRBJ2-5; 7 bases fit TRBD1. Germline values: CDR1 LGHDT, CDR2 YNNKEL (reference sequence). The CDR3 consists of 15 residues. Losses at the gene ends were 4 bases for V and 1 base for J; bases not matched to a gene: 6. The CDR3 here is CASSPSTGVQETQYF. The DNA of the CDR3 is TGTGCCAGCAGCCCATCCACAGGGGTCCAAGAGACCCAGTACTTC.

This clone was picked up a small number of times. Here the CDR3 reads CASNQGGTSSEQYF. As DNA, the CDR3 is TGTGCCAGTAACCAAGGAGGTACGTCTTCGGAGCAGTACTTC. The V call is TRBV5-4, the J call TRBJ2-7; maybe TRBD2 (5 bases). The CDR3 length is 14 residues. Trimming left V 8 bases short and J 7 bases short, with 22 bases between. The germline V gene has CDR1 SGHNT and CDR2 YYREEE (reference sequence).

The sample holds one count of this clone. V is TRBV9 and J is TRBJ2-7; 11 positions match TRBD2. Germline lookup yields CDR1 SGDLS and CDR2 YYNGEE. V lost 7 bases to trimming and J lost 0 bases; unmatched junction nucleotides: 15. The CDR3 is 18 amino acids. CDR3 loop: CASGPPGTSGLSSYEQYF. The CDR3 region has the DNA TGTGCCAGCGGACCCCCCGGGACTAGCGGTTTAAGCTCCTACGAGCAGTACTTC. Using reference TRBV9 and TRBJ2-7 for the parts outside the CDR3, the full variable domain is DSGVTQTPKHLITATGQRVTLRCSPRSGDLSVYWYQQSLDQGLQFLIQYYNGEERAKGNILERFSAQQFPDLHSELNLSSLELGDSALYFCASGPPGTSGLSSYEQYFGPGTRLTVT.

This chain links TRBV3-1 (or the pseudogene TRBV3-2) with TRBJ1-2; D is ambiguous. V was clipped by 6 bases and J by 4 bases, with 12 bases between them. Per the germline V gene, CDR1 is LGHDT and CDR2 is YNNKEL (reference sequence). This CDR3 contains 13 residues. This chain's CDR3 is CASRQLGLYGYTF. CDR3 DNA sequence: TGTGCCAGCAGACAACTCGGTCTCTATGGCTACACCTTC.

This chain joins TRBV6-1 and TRBJ1-2; possibly TRBD1 for D (6 bases). V lost 3 bases and J lost 4, with 12 bases in between. CDR1 is MNHNS and CDR2 is SASEGT in the germline V gene. This CDR3 contains 14 residues. The DNA for the CDR3 is TGTGCCAGCAGTGAGGGTCAGGGGCCCTATGGCTACACCTTC. Amino acids: CASSEGQGPYGYTF.